This T cell receptor beta chain was captured by sequencing in a study of T cell responses to AZD1222 COVID-19 vaccine. Libraries were prepared by immunoSEQ multiplex PCR; TCRdb keeps only in-frame clonotypes and omits some of them. Of about 140,000 clones listed, 84% are singletons. Germline CDR1 and CDR2: MNHNS and SASEGT. This CDR3 is 18 amino acids long. The germline V and J ends were trimmed by 3 bases and 4 bases, with 22 bases remaining between them. Worth noting for this clone: Its specificity is unknown.

Study-wide points: Epitopes outside B.1.351 and B.1.1.7 mutated regions reportedly drew nearly half of spike TCRs.

The material was peripheral blood, obtained on day 0 of AZD1222 vaccination. The chain couples TRBV6-1 to TRBJ1-5, with D perhaps TRBD1 (5 bases). The TCR originated in an adult in good health. The CDR3 DNA is TGTGCCAGCAGTGATGGTGAGGGCGGTCGGGGGTTAAATCAGCCCCAGCATTTT. It specifies CASSDGEGGRGLNQPQHF.